A selection of T cell receptor beta chains follows, all from one sample in a study of blood T cell repertoires in COVID-19. The data were produced by immunoSEQ multiplex PCR, yet TCRdb's version contains in-frame clones alone and is incomplete. The sample includes about 250,000 clones, 70% to 90% seen only once; the top ten take approximately 2.2%. The sequenced material came from peripheral blood. The receptors were gathered from a woman in her thirties or forties who had recovered from COVID-19. The CDR3 runs from the conserved cysteine through the conserved F or W. A D gene is named only where the DNA matches it firmly. Only some rows state a clone size, as once, few, many or a class for expanded clones.

>TRBJ1-2|.|once|TRBV10-3
CAIGGSYGYTF
TGTGCCATCGGGGGCAGCTATGGCTACACCTTC
>TRBJ2-5|TRBD2|.|TRBV7-2
CASSLVLAGGRETQYF
TGTGCCAGCAGCTTAGTACTAGCGGGGGGGCGAGAGACCCAGTACTTC
>TRBJ1-2|TRBD1|.|TRBV5-6
CASSPTGSNYGYTF
TGTGCCAGCAGCCCGACAGGGTCCAACTATGGCTACACCTTC
>TRBJ2-1|TRBD2|.|TRBV19
CASSIFSRRGDYNEQFF
TGTGCCAGTAGTATCTTTAGCCGGCGGGGGGATTACAATGAGCAGTTCTTC
>TRBJ2-2|TRBD2|.|TRBV4-3
CASSQARLAASNTGELFF
TGCGCCAGCAGCCAAGCCAGACTAGCGGCCTCGAACACCGGGGAGCTGTTTTTT
>TRBJ2-1|.|.|TRBV7-7
CASSLATGVGSYNEQFF
TGTGCTAGCAGCTTAGCGACGGGAGTCGGTTCCTACAATGAGCAGTTCTTC
>TRBJ2-2|.|once|TRBV27
CASSFRGTGELFF
TGTGCCAGCAGTTTCCGAGGGACAGGGGAGCTGTTTTTT
>TRBJ2-1|.|.|TRBV28
CASSLSRSSYNEQFF
TGTGCCAGCAGTTTATCTAGAAGCTCCTACAATGAGCAGTTCTTC
>TRBJ1-1|.|.|TRBV4-2
CASSQEPGIEAFF
TGTGCCAGCAGCCAAGAGCCGGGAATTGAAGCTTTCTTT
>TRBJ2-7|.|.|TRBV14
CASSQVRGREQYF
TGTGCCAGCAGCCAAGTACGGGGTAGGGAGCAGTACTTC
>TRBJ2-3|.|.|TRBV27
CASSRLTTSTDTQYF
TGTGCCAGCAGTCGATTAACCACTAGCACAGATACGCAGTATTTT
>TRBJ2-1|TRBD2|.|TRBV24-1
CATSKAGAFLQFF
TGTGCCACCAGTAAAGCGGGAGCTTTCTTGCAGTTCTTC
>TRBJ1-1|TRBD1|.|TRBV18
CASSPGTGIRGNTEAFF
TGTGCCAGCTCACCAGGGACAGGGATTAGAGGGAACACTGAAGCTTTCTTT
>TRBJ1-4|TRBD1|.|TRBV24-1
CAMSDRGIRLNEKLFF
TGTGCCATGTCAGACAGGGGGATAAGGCTGAATGAAAAACTGTTTTTT